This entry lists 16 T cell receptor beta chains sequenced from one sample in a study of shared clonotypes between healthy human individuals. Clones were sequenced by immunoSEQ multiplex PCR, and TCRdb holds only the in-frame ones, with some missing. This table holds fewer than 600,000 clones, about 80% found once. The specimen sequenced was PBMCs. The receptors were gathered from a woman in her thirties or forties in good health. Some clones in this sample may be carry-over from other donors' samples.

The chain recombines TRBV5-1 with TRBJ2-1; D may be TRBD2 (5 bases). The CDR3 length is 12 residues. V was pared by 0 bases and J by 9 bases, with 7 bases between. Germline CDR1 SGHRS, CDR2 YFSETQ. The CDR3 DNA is TGCGCCAGCAGCTTGGATGGGAGTGAGCAGTTCTTC. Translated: CASSLDGSEQFF.

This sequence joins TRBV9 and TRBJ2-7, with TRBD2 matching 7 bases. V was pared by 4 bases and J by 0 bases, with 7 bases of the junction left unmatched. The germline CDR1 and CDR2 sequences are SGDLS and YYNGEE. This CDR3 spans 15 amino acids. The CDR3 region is CASSTEAGPSYEQYF. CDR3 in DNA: TGTGCCAGCAGCACCGAAGCGGGACCCTCCTACGAGCAGTACTTC.

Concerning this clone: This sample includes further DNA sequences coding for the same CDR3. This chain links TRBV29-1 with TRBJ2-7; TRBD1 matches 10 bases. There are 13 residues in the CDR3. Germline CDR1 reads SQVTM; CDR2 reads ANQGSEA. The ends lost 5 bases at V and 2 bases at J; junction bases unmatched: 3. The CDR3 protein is CSVRGTGAYEQYF. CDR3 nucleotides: TGCAGCGTTCGCGGGACAGGGGCCTACGAGCAGTACTTC.

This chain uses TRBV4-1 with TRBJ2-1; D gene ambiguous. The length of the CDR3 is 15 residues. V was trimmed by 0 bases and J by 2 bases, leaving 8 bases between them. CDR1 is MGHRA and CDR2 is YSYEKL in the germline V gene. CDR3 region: CASSQDGRPYNEQFF. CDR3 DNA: TGCGCCAGCAGCCAAGACGGTCGGCCCTACAATGAGCAGTTCTTC.

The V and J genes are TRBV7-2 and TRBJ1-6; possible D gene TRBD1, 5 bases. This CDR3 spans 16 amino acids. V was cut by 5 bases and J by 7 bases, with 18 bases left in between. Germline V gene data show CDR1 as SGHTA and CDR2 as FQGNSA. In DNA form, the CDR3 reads TGTGCCAGCAGCCTGATGGGGAGGGGAATCAATTCACCCCTCCACTTT. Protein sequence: CASSLMGRGINSPLHF.

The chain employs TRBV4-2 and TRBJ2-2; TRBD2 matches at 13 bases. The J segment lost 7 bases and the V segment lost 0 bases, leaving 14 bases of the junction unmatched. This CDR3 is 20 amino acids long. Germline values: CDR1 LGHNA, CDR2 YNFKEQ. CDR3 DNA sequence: TGTGCCAGCAGCCAAGATCAAACGACTAGCGGGAGGCGAAAGGGCGGGGAGCTGTTTTTT. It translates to CASSQDQTTSGRRKGGELFF.

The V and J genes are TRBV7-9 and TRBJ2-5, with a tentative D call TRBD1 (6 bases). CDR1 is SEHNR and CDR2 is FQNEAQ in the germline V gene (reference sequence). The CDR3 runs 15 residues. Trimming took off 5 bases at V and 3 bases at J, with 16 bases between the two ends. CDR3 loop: CASSTQTGYKETQYF. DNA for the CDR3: TGTGCCAGCAGCACTCAGACAGGCTACAAAGAGACCCAGTACTTC.

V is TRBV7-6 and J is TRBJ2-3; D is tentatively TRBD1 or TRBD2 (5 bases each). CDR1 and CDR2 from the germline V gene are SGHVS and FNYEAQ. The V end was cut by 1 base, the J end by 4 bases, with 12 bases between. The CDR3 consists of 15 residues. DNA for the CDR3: TGTGCCAGCAGCTTAGGGGGGATCGGTGCAGATACGCAGTATTTT. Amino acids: CASSLGGIGADTQYF.

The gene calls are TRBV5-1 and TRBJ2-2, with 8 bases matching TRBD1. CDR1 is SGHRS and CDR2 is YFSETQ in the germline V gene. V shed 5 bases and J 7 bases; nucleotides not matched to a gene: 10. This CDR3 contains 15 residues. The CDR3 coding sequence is TGCGCCAGCAGGAAACCAGGGGGCTTGAGCGGGGAGCTGTTTTTT. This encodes CASRKPGGLSGELFF.

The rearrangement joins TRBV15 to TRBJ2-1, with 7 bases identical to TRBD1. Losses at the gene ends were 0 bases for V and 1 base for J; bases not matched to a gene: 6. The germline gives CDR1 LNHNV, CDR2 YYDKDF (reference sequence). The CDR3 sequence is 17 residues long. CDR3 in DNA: TGTGCCACCAGCAGAGATATGAGACAGGGATCCTACAATGAGCAGTTCTTC. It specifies CATSRDMRQGSYNEQFF.

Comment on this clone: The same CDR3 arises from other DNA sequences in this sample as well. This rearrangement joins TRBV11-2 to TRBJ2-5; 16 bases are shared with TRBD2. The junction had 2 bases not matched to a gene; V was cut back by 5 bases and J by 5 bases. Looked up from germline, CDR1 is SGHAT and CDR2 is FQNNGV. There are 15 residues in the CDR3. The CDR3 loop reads CASSLGLAGGETQYF. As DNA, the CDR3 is TGTGCCAGCAGCCTGGGACTAGCGGGAGGGGAGACCCAGTACTTC.

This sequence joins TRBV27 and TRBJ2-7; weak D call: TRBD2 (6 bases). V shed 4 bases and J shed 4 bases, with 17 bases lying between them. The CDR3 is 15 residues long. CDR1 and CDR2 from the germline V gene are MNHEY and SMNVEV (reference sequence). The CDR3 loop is CASSSRRDPEYEQYF. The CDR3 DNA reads TGTGCCAGCAGTTCTAGGAGGGACCCCGAGTACGAGCAGTACTTC.

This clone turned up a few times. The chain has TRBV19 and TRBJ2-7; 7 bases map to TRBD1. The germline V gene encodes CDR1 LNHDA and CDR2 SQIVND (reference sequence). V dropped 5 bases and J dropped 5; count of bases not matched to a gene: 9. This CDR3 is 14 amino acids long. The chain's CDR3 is CASSPRGQPDEQYF. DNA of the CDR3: TGTGCCAGTAGTCCCCGGGGACAGCCCGACGAGCAGTACTTC.

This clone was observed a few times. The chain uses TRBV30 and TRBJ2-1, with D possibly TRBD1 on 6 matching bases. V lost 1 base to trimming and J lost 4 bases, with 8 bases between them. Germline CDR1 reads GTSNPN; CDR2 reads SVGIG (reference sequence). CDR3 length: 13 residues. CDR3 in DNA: TGTGCCTGGAGTGGACAGGTTTACAATGAGCAGTTCTTC. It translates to CAWSGQVYNEQFF.

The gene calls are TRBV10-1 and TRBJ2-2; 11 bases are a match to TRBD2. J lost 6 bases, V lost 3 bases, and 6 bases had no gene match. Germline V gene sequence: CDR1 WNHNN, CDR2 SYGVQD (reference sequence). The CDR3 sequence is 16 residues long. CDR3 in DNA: TGCGCCAGCAGTGATCTAGCGGGAGGATGGGCCGGGGAGCTGTTTTTT. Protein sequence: CASSDLAGGWAGELFF.

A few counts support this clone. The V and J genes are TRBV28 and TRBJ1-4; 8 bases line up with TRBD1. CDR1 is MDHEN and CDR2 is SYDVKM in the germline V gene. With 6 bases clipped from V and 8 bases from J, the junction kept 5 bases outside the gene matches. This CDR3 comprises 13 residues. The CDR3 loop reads CASRNRGGEKLFF. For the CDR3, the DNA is TGTGCCAGCAGAAACAGGGGGGGGGAAAAACTGTTTTTT.